The sequence of this T cell receptor (beta chain) was determined in a study of T cell responses to AZD1222 COVID-19 vaccine. Germline values: CDR1 SGHNT, CDR2 YENEEA. This CDR3 spans 16 amino acids. The trim removed 5 bases at V and 2 bases at J, leaving 6 bases unmatched. This clone has only a few counts. Its antigen is still unknown. Assay: immunoSEQ multiplex PCR; the TCRdb copy retains only in-frame clones and omits some. The sample carries around 150,000 clones, less than 95% recorded once. Regarding the study as a whole: Reportedly, close to half of spike-specific TCRs are directed against unmutated variant regions. At baseline, seropositivity was found in only a handful of AZD1222 recipients.

The rearrangement joins TRBV11-3 to TRBJ2-1; 10 bases are shared with TRBD2. The clonotype originates from an adult who received the AZD1222 COVID-19 vaccine. The sequenced sample was peripheral blood, obtained 28 days after the second AZD1222 dose. CDR3 region: CASSLRTSGAYNEQFF. The CDR3 DNA is TGTGCCAGCAGCCTCCGGACTAGCGGAGCCTACAATGAGCAGTTCTTC.